This T cell receptor (beta chain) emerged from a study of OX40 agonist ivuxolimab in advanced cancers. A note on this clone: The target antigen is unknown.

The study's findings and limits: At 0.1 to 3.0 mg/kg, CD4+ and CD8+ blood T cells expanded clonally by week 6.

Assay used: immunoSEQ multiplex PCR; TCRdb lists only in-frame clones, some missing. The sample comprises 36,000 or so clones, over 75% of which are singletons, and roughly a fifth rests with the top ten. The CDR3 is 12 amino acids. Germline V gene lookup returns CDR1 SQVTM and CDR2 ANQGSEA. Trimming left V 1 base short and J 8 bases short, with 10 bases between. This specimen was CD4+ or CD8+ T cells sorted from blood, taken in a trial of the OX40 agonist ivuxolimab. The chain combines TRBV29-1 with TRBJ2-3; D gene ambiguous. The sequence was obtained from an adult with an advanced solid tumor such as melanoma, head and neck, liver or kidney cancer. CDR3 protein: CSVEASEFTQYF. CDR3 DNA sequence: TGCAGCGTTGAAGCCTCGGAGTTTACGCAGTATTTT.